The following is a T cell receptor (beta chain) sequence with its context. Original processing methods: Cell counts per sample came from amplifying reference gene primers. Sequencing used immunoSEQ multiplex PCR; TCRdb keeps in-frame clones, though not all of them. V and J calls and clone size are those listed in that table; D and trimming were worked out from the DNA. The sample lists about 200,000 clones, 70% to 90% occurring once. These data are taken from a study of blood T cell repertoires in COVID-19. Study-wide background: The United States, Italy and Spain provided the acute and convalescent COVID-19 samples. PBMCs, B-cell-depleted T cells, or T cells provided the cDNA or gDNA that made up the material.

Looked up from germline, CDR1 is LNHDA and CDR2 is SQIVND (reference sequence). V lost 6 bases and J lost 4, with 12 bases in between. This CDR3 is 14 amino acids long. The clonotype originates from a woman aged 80 or older with acute or convalescent COVID-19. The chain carries TRBV19 and TRBJ2-2, with a possible D match to TRBD1 (6 bases). The sample comprised peripheral blood. CDR3 in amino acids: CASRTQGSTGELFF. CDR3 nucleotides: TGTGCCAGTAGGACTCAGGGGAGCACCGGGGAGCTGTTTTTT.